This T cell receptor (beta chain) appears in the sequencing data of a study of a mutant IDH1 vaccine in newly diagnosed glioma. Study information: Sex among treated patients split roughly 62% male, around 38% female; mean age was around 40 years. Former treatment meant radiotherapy, temozolomide, or both; the majority had gotten both.

Study-level results: Pseudoprogression apparently lacked any relation to changes in top peripheral T cell clonotypes. A vaccine-induced immune response developed in roughly 95% of the patients.

Sample time point: baseline, week 1 (first vaccination visit). As for treatment: pre-vaccination baseline after standard-of-care therapy. Data came from immunoSEQ multiplex PCR; TCRdb stores just in-frame clones and leaves some out. The table lists tens of thousands of clones, 80% to 90% of them singletons. Details on this clone: Its antigen is not known.

This CDR3 contains 15 residues. J gave up 5 bases and V 6 bases, and 7 bases lay outside the gene matches. Per germline, CDR1 LNHDA and CDR2 SQIVND (reference sequence). The chain employs TRBV19 and TRBJ1-4; 9 nucleotides agree with TRBD1. The specimen was PBMCs, collected from a glioma patient treated with radiotherapy, temozolomide or both. This receptor was obtained from a woman aged 45-65 years with glioma. CDR3 sequence reads: CASSLIGTGNEKLFF. In DNA form, the CDR3 reads TGTGCCAGTAGCCTGATCGGGACAGGGAATGAAAAACTGTTTTTT. The full variable domain, in which reference TRBV19 and TRBJ1-4 provide the parts outside the CDR3, is DGGITQSPKYLFRKEGQNVTLSCEQNLNHDAMYWYRQDPGQGLRLIYYSQIVNDFQKGDIAEGYSVSREKKESFPLTVTSAQKNPTAFYLCASSLIGTGNEKLFFGSGTQLSVL.